The clone carrying this T cell receptor beta chain was seen more than once but under ten times. Its target is not known. TCRdb re-derived calls from the reads in MiXCR, one entry per CDR3 protein. Of some 180,000 distinct CDR3 sequences listed, approximately 18% were seen once; the top ten hold 20% to 25%. The sample is drawn from a study of T cell repertoires in cytomegalovirus infection. At the level of the study: Both a matching HLA type and CMV infection were indicated by public TCR beta signatures. Study conclusions and caveats: HLA-C-restricted, CMV-specific TCR beta clonotypes were dominant ex vivo. Cumulative frequency (of public TCR beta family members) identified carriers of CMV plus the relevant HLA.

The CDR3 is 17 residues long. The V end was cut by 5 bases, the J end by 8 bases, with 24 bases between. Germline V CDR1 and CDR2: SGHVS, FQNEAQ. Sequencing input: CD8+ T cells from PBMCs. This sequence originates from a human donor in good health (CMV status not recorded). Some clones in this sample may be carry-over from other donors' samples. The V and J genes are TRBV7-8 and TRBJ1-4; a weak D match, TRBD1 (5 bases). The DNA for the CDR3 is TGTGCCAGCAGCCCCTCACGGAGGAGGGGATCGGGGGAAAAACTGTTTTTT. Translating it yields CASSPSRRRGSGEKLFF.